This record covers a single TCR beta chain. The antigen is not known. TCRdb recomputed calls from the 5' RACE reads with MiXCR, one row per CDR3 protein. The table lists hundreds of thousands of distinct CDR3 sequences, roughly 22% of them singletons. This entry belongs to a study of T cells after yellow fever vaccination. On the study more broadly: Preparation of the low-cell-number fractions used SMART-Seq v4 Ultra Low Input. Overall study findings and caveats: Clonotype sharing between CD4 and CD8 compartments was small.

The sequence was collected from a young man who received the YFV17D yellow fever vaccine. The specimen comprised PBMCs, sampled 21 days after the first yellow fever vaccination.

The CDR3 reads CASSQVVASGDTDTQYF. DNA for the CDR3: TGTGCCAGCAGCCAAGTTGTGGCTAGCGGGGACACAGATACGCAGTATTTT. The J gene is TRBJ2-3, the V gene TRBV4-2; 9 bases agree with TRBD2. Trimming at V came to 1 base and at J to 2 bases, leaving 7 bases not matched to a gene. Germline CDR1 and CDR2: LGHNA and YNFKEQ. This CDR3 has 17 amino acids.